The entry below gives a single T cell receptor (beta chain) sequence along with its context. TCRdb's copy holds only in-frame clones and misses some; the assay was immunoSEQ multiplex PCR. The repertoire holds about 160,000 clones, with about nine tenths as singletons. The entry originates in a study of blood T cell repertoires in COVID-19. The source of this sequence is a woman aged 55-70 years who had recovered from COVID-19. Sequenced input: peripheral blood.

The DNA of the CDR3 is TGTGCCAGCTCAGTCGGGGGGCCCTACGAGCAGTACTTC. Translated: CASSVGGPYEQYF. This sequence joins TRBV6-5 and TRBJ2-7; a possible D gene is TRBD2 (7 bases). The CDR3 length is 13 residues. V was shortened by 8 bases and J by 2 bases, with 13 bases between the two germline ends. Germline V CDR1 and CDR2: MNHEY, SVGAGI.